One and the same sample provided the 21 T cell receptor beta chains below, sequenced in a study of CD8+ T cells in alopecia areata. Extraction and reverse transcription of RNA yielded cDNA as the sequencing template. TCRdb's table, derived via immunoSEQ multiplex PCR, lists solely in-frame clones and lacks some. The data show 25,000 to 35,000 clones, more than 55% seen once. The specimen was NKG2D-high CD8+ T cells sorted from blood. Receptors were obtained from a human donor with alopecia areata.

This chain connects TRBV5-6 to TRBJ1-2; D call uncertain. The ends were cut back, 6 bases at V and 4 bases at J, with 13 bases in the middle. CDR3 length: 13 amino acids. Germline CDR1 is SGHDT and CDR2 is YYEEEE. Written as DNA, the CDR3 is TGTGCCAGCACCCTCGGGGTCCCCTATGGCTACACCTTC. This gives the protein CASTLGVPYGYTF.

This clone was counted a single time. The rearrangement links TRBV15 to TRBJ2-2; 7 nucleotides align to TRBD1. CDR1 LNHNV and CDR2 YYDKDF come from the germline V gene (reference sequence). V dropped 3 bases and J dropped 1; count of bases not matched to a gene: 11. This CDR3 has 18 residues. CDR3 region: CATSRGFAGTVNTGELFF. Written as DNA, the CDR3 is TGTGCCACCAGCAGGGGGTTCGCCGGGACAGTGAACACCGGGGAGCTGTTTTTT. Full variable domain (remainder filled in from reference TRBV15 and TRBJ2-2): DAMVIQNPRYQVTQFGKPVTLSCSQTLNHNVMYWYQQKSSQAPKLLFHYYDKDFNNEADTPDNFQSRRPNTSFCFLDIRSPGLGDTAMYLCATSRGFAGTVNTGELFFGEGSRLTVL.

The V gene is TRBV11-2, the J gene TRBJ2-3; 7 nucleotides agree with TRBD2. There are 15 residues in the CDR3. J was trimmed by 6 bases and V by 4 bases; bases with no gene match: 10. Per germline, CDR1 SGHAT and CDR2 FQNNGV. Here the CDR3 reads CASSWVSRERDTQYF. DNA of the CDR3: TGTGCCAGCAGCTGGGTTTCGCGGGAGAGGGATACGCAGTATTTT.

This clone is medium-sized by share. The gene calls are TRBV21-1 and TRBJ2-7; the table's TRBD2 call for D was not verified on the DNA. TRBV21-1 is a pseudogene. This CDR3 spans 11 amino acids. The CDR3 DNA reads as TGTGCCAGCAGCAACACTGACGAGCAGTACTTC. Its translation: CASSNTDEQYF.

CDR3 sequence: CASRTDRVWAGELFF. CDR3 DNA sequence: TGTGCCAGTAGAACGGACAGGGTATGGGCCGGGGAGCTGTTTTTT. The V and J genes are TRBV19 and TRBJ2-2; TRBD1 agrees at 8 bases. The CDR3 extends over 15 amino acids. Germline CDR1 reads LNHDA; CDR2 reads SQIVND (reference sequence). With V trimmed by 6 bases and J by 6 bases, 9 bases remained unmatched.

The chain carries TRBV6-6 and TRBJ2-2; D remains ambiguous. The CDR3 spans 13 residues. Trimming took 2 bases from V and 3 from J, leaving 4 bases between them. The germline V gene encodes CDR1 MNHNY and CDR2 SVGAGI (reference sequence). CDR3 DNA sequence: TGTGCCAGCAGTTACAGGGACACCGGGGAGCTGTTTTTT. As protein: CASSYRDTGELFF.

The chain combines TRBV15 with TRBJ2-4; D gene ambiguous. Germline V gene lookup returns CDR1 LNHNV and CDR2 YYDKDF (reference sequence). V was cut by 0 bases and J by 3 bases, with 3 bases left in between. The CDR3 loop spans 13 amino acids. This chain's CDR3 is CATSREDKNIQYF. CDR3 DNA: TGTGCCACCAGCAGAGAGGACAAAAACATTCAGTACTTC.

This chain joins TRBV6-5 and TRBJ2-5, with 7 nucleotides matching TRBD2. The germline CDR1 and CDR2 sequences are MNHEY and SVGAGI. After removal of 0 bases from V and 3 bases from J, the junction contained 1 base not matched to a gene. The CDR3 covers 14 residues. The CDR3 DNA reads as TGTGCCAGCAGTTACTCCGCGGGAGAAGAGACCCAGTACTTC. Amino acids: CASSYSAGEETQYF.

Concerning this clone itself: The sample contains more than one DNA sequence encoding this CDR3. The rearrangement uses TRBV15 and TRBJ2-1; 11 bases match TRBD2. CDR1 and CDR2 (germline): LNHNV, YYDKDF (reference sequence). This CDR3 has 15 amino acids. Germline trimming cut 2 bases from V and 4 bases from J; bases unmatched to any gene: 1. The CDR3 DNA follows: TGTGCCACCAGCAGAACTAGCGGGAGTTACAATGAGCAGTTCTTC. Its translation: CATSRTSGSYNEQFF.

V and J are TRBV7-9 and TRBJ2-7, with TRBD1 matching 10 bases. V lost 5 bases to trimming and J lost 2 bases; unmatched junction nucleotides: 18. CDR1 and CDR2 (germline): SEHNR, FQNEAQ (reference sequence). This CDR3 is 19 amino acids long. CDR3 region: CASSPRGDRGRVRPYEQYF. CDR3 DNA sequence: TGTGCCAGCAGCCCTCGAGGAGACAGGGGGCGAGTAAGGCCCTACGAGCAGTACTTC.

The chain carries TRBV29-1 and TRBJ1-2; D is unclear. There are 12 residues in the CDR3. Between the trimmed V and J ends, which lost 7 bases and 6 bases, there was a span of 15 bases. Germline V gene data show CDR1 as SQVTM and CDR2 as ANQGSEA. DNA for the CDR3: TGCAGCGAGTTGAGTTCTCAAAATGGCTACACCTTC. It specifies CSELSSQNGYTF. Combining the CDR3 with reference TRBV29-1 and TRBJ1-2 gives the whole variable domain SAVISQKPSRDICQRGTSLTIQCQVDSQVTMMFWYRQQPGQSLTLIATANQGSEATYESGFVIDKFPISRPNLTFSTLTVSNMSPEDSSIYLCSELSSQNGYTFGSGTRLTVV.

The V and J genes are TRBV10-3 and TRBJ2-7; the D is unclear. This CDR3 is 13 amino acids long. V was clipped by 6 bases and J by 5 bases, with 14 bases between them. Per germline, CDR1 ENHRY and CDR2 SYGVKD. The CDR3 protein is CAISYSAPDEQYF. As DNA, the CDR3 is TGTGCCATCAGCTACAGTGCCCCGGACGAGCAGTACTTC.

This clone rates as medium-sized. The V and J genes are TRBV4-2 and TRBJ2-1; D remains unclear. The germline gives CDR1 LGHNA, CDR2 YNFKEQ. With 0 bases removed from V and 2 bases from J, the gap between germline ends came to 8 bases. The CDR3 is made up of 15 amino acids. CDR3 sequence: CASSQEVTAYNEQFF. As DNA, the CDR3 is TGTGCCAGCAGCCAAGAAGTAACAGCCTACAATGAGCAGTTCTTC.

J is TRBJ1-1 and V is TRBV7-8, with D possibly TRBD1 on 6 matching bases. This CDR3 spans 14 amino acids. Per germline, CDR1 SGHVS and CDR2 FQNEAQ. V was pared by 1 base and J by 5 bases, with 11 bases between. The CDR3 sequence is CASSLVGRGTEAFF. For the CDR3, the DNA is TGTGCCAGCAGCTTAGTGGGCAGGGGAACTGAAGCTTTCTTT.

This clone was counted only a few times. The chain has TRBV7-9 and TRBJ2-1, with 7 bases fitting TRBD2. The J segment lost 4 bases and the V segment lost 1 base, leaving 10 bases of the junction unmatched. The CDR3 consists of 17 residues. Looked up from germline, CDR1 is SEHNR and CDR2 is FQNEAQ (reference sequence). CDR3 nucleotides: TGTGCCAGCAGCTTAGGATTCGGAGCGGGACCTTACAATGAGCAGTTCTTC. This sequence encodes CASSLGFGAGPYNEQFF.

A note on this clone: One end of the junction does not line up with germline, which may come from a read error. V gene TRBV6-5 combines with J gene TRBJ2-7; TRBD1 matches at 8 bases. Germline lookup yields CDR1 MNHEY and CDR2 SVGAGI. CDR3 length equals 15 residues. The CDR3: CASSTGQGISSEQYF. Written as DNA, the CDR3 is TGTGCCAGCAGTACCGGACAGGGAATTTCCTCCGAGCAGTACTTC.

This chain links TRBV28 with TRBJ2-3, with TRBD2 matching 11 bases. CDR3 length equals 18 residues. Germline values: CDR1 MDHEN, CDR2 SYDVKM. The ends lost 8 bases at V and 2 bases at J; junction bases unmatched: 15. The CDR3 sequence: CASSPYPLAGGHTDTQYF. In nucleotides, the CDR3 is TGTGCCAGCTCCCCCTACCCCCTAGCGGGGGGACACACAGATACGCAGTATTTT.

This clone was recorded a few times. The chain recombines TRBV5-1 with TRBJ2-5; no firm D call. CDR3 length: 14 amino acids. Trimming took 0 bases from V and 0 from J, leaving 6 bases between them. The V gene's germline CDR1 is SGHRS and CDR2 YFSETQ. Here the CDR3 DNA reads TGCGCCAGCAGCTTGGTACAGAACCAAGAGACCCAGTACTTC. Its translation is CASSLVQNQETQYF.

This clone was detected a few times. This chain joins TRBV9 and TRBJ2-5; D is unresolved. The end of the DNA aligns better with TRBJ2-7, so the J call may be wrong. The CDR3 loop spans 15 amino acids. The germline V gene encodes CDR1 SGDLS and CDR2 YYNGEE. CDR3: CASSVADLLSYEQYF. CDR3 coding DNA: TGTGCCAGCAGCGTTGCCGACCTACTTTCCTACGAGCAGTACTTC.

Only a few counts were recorded for this clone. The chain is built from TRBV7-9 and TRBJ2-1, with D hard to call. Deletions cut 1 base from V and 7 bases from J, with 5 bases between. There are 12 residues in the CDR3. In germline, CDR1 is SEHNR, CDR2 FQNEAQ (reference sequence). The CDR3 protein is CASSLVLNEQFF. In DNA, the CDR3 is TGTGCCAGCAGCTTAGTGCTAAATGAGCAGTTCTTC.

The V gene is TRBV4-1, the J gene TRBJ2-5, with a tentative D call TRBD1 (5 bases). V lost 0 bases and J 5 bases, leaving 13 bases between the germline ends. Looked up from germline, CDR1 is MGHRA and CDR2 is YSYEKL. The CDR3 is 15 residues long. The CDR3: CASSQDRDSAETQYF. DNA for the CDR3: TGCGCCAGCAGCCAAGATAGAGACAGCGCCGAGACCCAGTACTTC.